Listed below are T cell receptor beta chains from one sample, sequenced in a study of blood T cell repertoires in COVID-19. Measured with immunoSEQ multiplex PCR; TCRdb has only the in-frame clones, and not every one. The repertoire holds 70,000 to 95,000 clones, with 85% as singletons. Sequencing was carried out using peripheral blood. These receptor sequences come from an elderly man with active or convalescent COVID-19. The conserved cysteine and the conserved F or W are not part of the CDR3 here. D genes are given only for firm matches.

D gene,J gene,V gene,CDR3 length,CDR3 protein
TRBD1,TRBJ1-5,TRBV27,15,ASSLNRGLGSNQPQH
TRBD1,TRBJ1-5,TRBV19,14,ASSMRDRGYNQPQH
.,TRBJ2-2,TRBV7-9,13,ASSLIATRRGELF
.,TRBJ2-3,TRBV2,11,ASSEASAGTQY
.,TRBJ1-5,TRBV19,14,ASSSPGISSNQPQH
TRBD2,TRBJ2-2,TRBV5-1,14,ASSSGLAGVTGELF
.,TRBJ1-2,TRBV7-2,12,ASSLGAQNYGYT
TRBD1,TRBJ2-2,TRBV24-1,14,ATRGTGDPYTGELF
TRBD1,TRBJ2-5,TRBV14,12,ASSPRQGQETQY
TRBD2,TRBJ2-1,TRBV3-1/TRBV3-2,11,AIPGLETSEQF
.,TRBJ1-4,TRBV2,12,ARSPGNTGEKLF
.,TRBJ1-2,TRBV7-9,13,ASSTPDPNAGGYT
.,TRBJ2-2,TRBV3-1/TRBV3-2,11,ASSQLRTGELF
.,TRBJ1-1,TRBV29-1,11,SVFRDYGTEAF
TRBD2,TRBJ2-1,TRBV5-1,13,ASSLVAGGPGEQF
.,TRBJ1-5,TRBV10-3,14,AISEPQGGAGQPQH
.,TRBJ1-2,TRBV19,13,ASTSLTGSNYGYT
TRBD1,TRBJ1-4,TRBV5-4,13,ASSRSGQSNEKLF
TRBD1,TRBJ1-4,TRBV19,15,ASSTYRQGRTNEKLF
TRBD2,TRBJ2-3,TRBV19,13,ASSILAGGLDTQY
.,TRBJ1-3,TRBV7-9,14,ASSLASVLSGNTIY
.,TRBJ2-1,TRBV5-1,12,ASSLDGRINEQF
.,TRBJ2-3,TRBV5-1,14,ASSLGGGTVTDTQY
.,TRBJ2-5,TRBV5-1,14,ASSLVGSDKWETQY
TRBD1,TRBJ1-1,TRBV5-1,14,ASSLDGQGMNTEAF
.,TRBJ1-2,TRBV19,12,ASSIDQGASGYT
.,TRBJ1-6,TRBV12-3/TRBV12-4,10,ASSLPNSPLH
.,TRBJ2-3,TRBV4-1,13,ASSQEGASTDTQY
TRBD1,TRBJ1-5,TRBV4-1,14,ASSQVWTGVYQPQH
.,TRBJ1-2,TRBV9,14,ASSATAAGHNYGYT
.,TRBJ1-6,TRBV2,13,ASSLELGWPSPLH
.,TRBJ1-5,TRBV3-1/TRBV3-2,12,ASSQNVGGQPQH
TRBD1,TRBJ2-3,TRBV7-6,14,ASSSSGTGGVYTQY
TRBD2,TRBJ2-3,TRBV2,14,AREPGLAGNTDTQY
TRBD2,TRBJ2-2,TRBV5-1,13,ASSQRLAGSGELF
TRBD1,TRBJ1-4,TRBV5-4,14,ASSLGQGSTNEKLF
TRBD1,TRBJ1-4,TRBV7-9,14,ASSLSGTGVIEKLF
TRBD1,TRBJ1-3,TRBV11-3,15,ASSNRTGGLAGNTIY
.,TRBJ2-3,TRBV5-1,12,ASRGNRGTDTQY
.,TRBJ1-2,TRBV24-1,12,ATRDEQAVYGYT
.,TRBJ2-1,TRBV12-3/TRBV12-4,10,ASKGDFMEQF
.,TRBJ2-1,TRBV6-4,11,ASSRSRLDEQF
TRBD1,TRBJ1-4,TRBV5-5,13,ASSLYGTGDEKLF
.,TRBJ1-4,TRBV19,12,ASSPGLRNEKLF
.,TRBJ1-1,TRBV27,12,ASSLYRDGTEAF
TRBD2,TRBJ2-5,TRBV5-1,13,ASSLALAGQETQY
TRBD1,TRBJ1-4,TRBV5-1,13,ASSTGGTTNEKLF
TRBD2,TRBJ2-1,TRBV30,14,AWTRGLAGGLDEQF
TRBD2,TRBJ2-3,TRBV6-5,13,ASSYDAGAGGTQY
.,TRBJ2-3,TRBV24-1,13,ATSDLSAGVDTQY